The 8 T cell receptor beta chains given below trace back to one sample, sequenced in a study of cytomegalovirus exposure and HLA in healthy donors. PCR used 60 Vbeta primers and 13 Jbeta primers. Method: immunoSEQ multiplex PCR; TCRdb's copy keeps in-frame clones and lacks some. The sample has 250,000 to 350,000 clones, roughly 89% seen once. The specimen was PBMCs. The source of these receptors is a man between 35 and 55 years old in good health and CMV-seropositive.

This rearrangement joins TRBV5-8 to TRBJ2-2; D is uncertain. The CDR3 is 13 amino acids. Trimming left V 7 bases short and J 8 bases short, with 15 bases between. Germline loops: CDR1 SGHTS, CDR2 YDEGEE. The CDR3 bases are TGTGCCAGCTCTCGGATGTCCGGGGGGGAGCTGTTTTTT. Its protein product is CASSRMSGGELFF.

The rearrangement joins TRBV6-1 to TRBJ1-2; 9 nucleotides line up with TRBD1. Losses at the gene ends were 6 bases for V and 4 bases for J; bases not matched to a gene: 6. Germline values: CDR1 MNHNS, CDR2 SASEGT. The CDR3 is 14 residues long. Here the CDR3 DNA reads TGTGCCAGCAGAGACAGGGGACAGGGCTATGGCTACACCTTC. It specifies CASRDRGQGYGYTF.

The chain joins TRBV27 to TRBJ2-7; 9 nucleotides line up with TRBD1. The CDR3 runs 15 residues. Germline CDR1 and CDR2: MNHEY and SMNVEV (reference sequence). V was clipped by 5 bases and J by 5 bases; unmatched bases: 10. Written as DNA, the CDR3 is TGTGCCAGCAGTGGATCCAACAGGGGGCTAGACGAGCAGTACTTC. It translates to CASSGSNRGLDEQYF.

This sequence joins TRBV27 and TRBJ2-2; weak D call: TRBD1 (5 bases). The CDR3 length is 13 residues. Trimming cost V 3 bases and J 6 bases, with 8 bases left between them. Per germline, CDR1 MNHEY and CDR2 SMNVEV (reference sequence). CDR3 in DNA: TGTGCCAGCAGTTTGACAGTCGCCGGGGAGCTGTTTTTT. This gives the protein CASSLTVAGELFF.

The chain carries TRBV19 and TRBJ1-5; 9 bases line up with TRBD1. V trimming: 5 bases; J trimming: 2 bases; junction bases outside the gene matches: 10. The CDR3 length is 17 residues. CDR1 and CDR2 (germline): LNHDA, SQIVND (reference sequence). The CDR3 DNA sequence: TGTGCCAGTAGTCCCCTAGGACAGGGGCGACGCAATCAGCCCCAGCATTTT. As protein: CASSPLGQGRRNQPQHF. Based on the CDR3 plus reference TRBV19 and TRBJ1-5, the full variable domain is DGGITQSPKYLFRKEGQNVTLSCEQNLNHDAMYWYRQDPGQGLRLIYYSQIVNDFQKGDIAEGYSVSREKKESFPLTVTSAQKNPTAFYLCASSPLGQGRRNQPQHFGDGTRLSIL.

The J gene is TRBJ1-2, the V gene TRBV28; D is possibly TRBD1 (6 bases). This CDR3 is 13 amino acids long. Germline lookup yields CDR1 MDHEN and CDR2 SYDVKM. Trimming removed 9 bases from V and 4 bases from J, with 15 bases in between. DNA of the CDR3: TGTGCCAGTCTACCCGACAGGCGCTATGGCTACACCTTC. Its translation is CASLPDRRYGYTF.

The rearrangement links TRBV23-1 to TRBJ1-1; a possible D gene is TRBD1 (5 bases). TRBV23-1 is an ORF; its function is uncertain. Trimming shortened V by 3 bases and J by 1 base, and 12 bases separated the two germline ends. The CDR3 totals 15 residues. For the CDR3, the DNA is TGCGCCAGCAGTCAGAGCGCGACAGCGAACACTGAAGCTTTCTTT. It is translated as CASSQSATANTEAFF.

The CDR3 sequence is CASGRGQGAGELFF. The DNA of the CDR3 is TGTGCCAGCGGAAGGGGACAGGGGGCCGGGGAGCTGTTTTTT. The chain links TRBV9 to TRBJ2-2; 11 bases are shared with TRBD1. V lost 7 bases, J lost 6 bases, and 5 bases stayed unmatched. Germline V lookup: CDR1 SGDLS, CDR2 YYNGEE. This CDR3 has 14 residues.